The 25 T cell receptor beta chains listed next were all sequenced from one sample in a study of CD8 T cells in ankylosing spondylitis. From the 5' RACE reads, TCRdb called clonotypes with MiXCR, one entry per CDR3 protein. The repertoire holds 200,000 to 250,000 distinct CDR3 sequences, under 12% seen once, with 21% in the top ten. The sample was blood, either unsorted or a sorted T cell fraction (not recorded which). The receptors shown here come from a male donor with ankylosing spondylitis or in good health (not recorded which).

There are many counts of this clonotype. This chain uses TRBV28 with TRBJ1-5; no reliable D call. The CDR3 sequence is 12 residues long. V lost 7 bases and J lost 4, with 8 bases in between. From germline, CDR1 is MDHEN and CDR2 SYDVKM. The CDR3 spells CASKVLNQPQHF. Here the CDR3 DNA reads TGTGCCAGCAAAGTTTTAAATCAGCCCCAGCATTTT.

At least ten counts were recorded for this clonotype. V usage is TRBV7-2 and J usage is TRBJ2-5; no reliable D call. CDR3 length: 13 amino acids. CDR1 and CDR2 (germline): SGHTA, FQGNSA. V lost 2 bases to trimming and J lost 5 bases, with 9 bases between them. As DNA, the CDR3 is TGTGCCAGCAGCTTATCGACCAAGGAGACCCAGTACTTC. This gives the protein CASSLSTKETQYF.

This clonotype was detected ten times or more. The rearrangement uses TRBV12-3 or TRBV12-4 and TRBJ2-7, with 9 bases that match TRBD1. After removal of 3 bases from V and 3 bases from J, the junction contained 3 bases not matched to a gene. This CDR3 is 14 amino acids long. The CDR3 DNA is TGTGCCAGCAGTTTGGGACAGGGTGTCTACGAGCAGTACTTC. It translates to CASSLGQGVYEQYF.

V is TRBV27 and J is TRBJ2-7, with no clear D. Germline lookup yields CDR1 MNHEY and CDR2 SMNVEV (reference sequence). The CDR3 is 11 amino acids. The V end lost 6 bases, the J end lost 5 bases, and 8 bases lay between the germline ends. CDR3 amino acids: CASSTLNEQYF. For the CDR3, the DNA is TGTGCCAGCAGCACCTTGAACGAGCAGTACTTC.

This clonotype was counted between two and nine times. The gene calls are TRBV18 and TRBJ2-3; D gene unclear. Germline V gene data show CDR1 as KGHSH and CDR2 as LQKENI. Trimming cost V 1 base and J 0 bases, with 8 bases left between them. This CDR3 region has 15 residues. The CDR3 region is CASSPRQTSTDTQYF. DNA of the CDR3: TGTGCCAGCTCACCACGGCAGACTAGCACAGATACGCAGTATTTT.

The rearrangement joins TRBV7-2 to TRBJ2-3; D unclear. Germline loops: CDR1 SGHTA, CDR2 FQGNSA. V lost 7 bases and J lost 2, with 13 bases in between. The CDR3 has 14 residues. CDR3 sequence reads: CASTYLSATDTQYF. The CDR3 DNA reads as TGTGCCAGCACCTACTTATCCGCCACAGATACGCAGTATTTT.

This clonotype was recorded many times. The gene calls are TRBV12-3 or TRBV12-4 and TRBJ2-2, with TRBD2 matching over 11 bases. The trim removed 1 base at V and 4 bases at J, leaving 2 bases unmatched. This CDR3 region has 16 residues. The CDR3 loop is CASSLVAGGPTGELFF. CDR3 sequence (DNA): TGTGCCAGCAGTTTAGTAGCGGGGGGGCCCACCGGGGAGCTGTTTTTT.

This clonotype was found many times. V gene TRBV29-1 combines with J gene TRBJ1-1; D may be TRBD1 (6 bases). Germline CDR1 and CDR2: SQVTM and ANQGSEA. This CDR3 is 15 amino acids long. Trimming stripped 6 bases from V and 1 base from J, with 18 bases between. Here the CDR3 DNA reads TGCAGCGTGCAGAAACCGACAGGCGCGAACACTGAAGCTTTCTTT. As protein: CSVQKPTGANTEAFF. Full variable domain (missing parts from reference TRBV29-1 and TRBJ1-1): SAVISQKPSRDICQRGTSLTIQCQVDSQVTMMFWYRQQPGQSLTLIATANQGSEATYESGFVIDKFPISRPNLTFSTLTVSNMSPEDSSIYLCSVQKPTGANTEAFFGQGTRLTVV.

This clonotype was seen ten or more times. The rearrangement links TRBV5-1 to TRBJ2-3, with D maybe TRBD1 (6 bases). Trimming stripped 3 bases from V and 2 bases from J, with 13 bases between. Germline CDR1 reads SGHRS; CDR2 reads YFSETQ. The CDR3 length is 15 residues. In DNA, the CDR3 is TGCGCCAGCAGCTCAACAGGGTTTGACACAGATACGCAGTATTTT. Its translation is CASSSTGFDTDTQYF.

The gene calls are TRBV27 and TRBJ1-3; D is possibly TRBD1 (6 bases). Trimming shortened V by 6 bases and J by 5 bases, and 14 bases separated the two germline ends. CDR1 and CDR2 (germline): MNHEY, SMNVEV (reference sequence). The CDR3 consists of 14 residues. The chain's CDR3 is CASSLDRDRNTIYF. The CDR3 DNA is TGTGCCAGCAGCCTAGACCGGGACAGAAACACCATATATTTT.

CDR3 loop: CASSLSPAGGRNIQYF. The CDR3 region has the DNA TGTGCCAGCAGCTTAAGTCCCGCGGGGGGCAGAAACATTCAGTACTTC. J is TRBJ2-4 and V is TRBV7-6; 8 bases map to TRBD2. CDR1 is SGHVS and CDR2 is FNYEAQ in the germline V gene. The CDR3 is made up of 16 amino acids. The J segment lost 6 bases and the V segment lost 2 bases, leaving 9 bases of the junction unmatched. Combining the CDR3 with reference TRBV7-6 and TRBJ2-4 gives the whole variable domain GAGVSQSPRYKVTKRGQDVALRCDPISGHVSLYWYRQALGQGPEFLTYFNYEAQQDKSGLPNDRFSAERPEGSISTLTIQRTEQRDSAMYRCASSLSPAGGRNIQYFGAGTRLSVL.

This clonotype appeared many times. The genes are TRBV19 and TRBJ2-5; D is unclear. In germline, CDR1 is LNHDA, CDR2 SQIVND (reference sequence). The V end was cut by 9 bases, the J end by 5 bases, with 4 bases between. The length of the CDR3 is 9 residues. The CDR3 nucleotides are TGTGCCAGGAAGGAGACCCAGTACTTC. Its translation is CARKETQYF.

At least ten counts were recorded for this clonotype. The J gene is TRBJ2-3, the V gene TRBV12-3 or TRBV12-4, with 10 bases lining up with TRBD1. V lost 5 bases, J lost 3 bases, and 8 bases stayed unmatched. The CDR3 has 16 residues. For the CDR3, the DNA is TGTGCCAGCAGTCCCGCTGTGGGACAGGGGACAGATACGCAGTATTTT. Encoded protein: CASSPAVGQGTDTQYF.

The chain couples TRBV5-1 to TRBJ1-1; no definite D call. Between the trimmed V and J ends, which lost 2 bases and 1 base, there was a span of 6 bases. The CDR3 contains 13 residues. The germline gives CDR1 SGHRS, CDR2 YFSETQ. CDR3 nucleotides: TGCGCCAGCAGCTTTCAGGAGAACACTGAAGCTTTCTTT. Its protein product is CASSFQENTEAFF. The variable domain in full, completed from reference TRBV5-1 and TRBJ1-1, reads KAGVTQTPRYLIKTRGQQVTLSCSPISGHRSVSWYQQTPGQGLQFLFEYFSETQRNKGNFPGRFSGRQFSNSRSEMNVSTLELGDSALYLCASSFQENTEAFFGQGTRLTVV.

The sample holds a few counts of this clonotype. The CDR3 coding sequence is TGTGCCAGCAGAGACCGGGACTCCATGTCGAATGAGCAGTTCTTC. It is translated as CASRDRDSMSNEQFF. The chain links TRBV12-3 or TRBV12-4 to TRBJ2-1; TRBD2 might be the D (6 bases). Trimming shortened V by 6 bases and J by 7 bases, and 19 bases separated the two germline ends. This CDR3 region has 15 residues.

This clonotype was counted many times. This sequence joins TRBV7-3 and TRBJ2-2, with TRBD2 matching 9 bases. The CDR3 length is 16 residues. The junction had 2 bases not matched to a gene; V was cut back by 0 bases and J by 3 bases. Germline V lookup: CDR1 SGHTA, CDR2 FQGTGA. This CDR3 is CASSLTAGGDTGELFF. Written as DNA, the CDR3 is TGTGCCAGCAGCTTAACCGCGGGGGGGGACACCGGGGAGCTGTTTTTT.

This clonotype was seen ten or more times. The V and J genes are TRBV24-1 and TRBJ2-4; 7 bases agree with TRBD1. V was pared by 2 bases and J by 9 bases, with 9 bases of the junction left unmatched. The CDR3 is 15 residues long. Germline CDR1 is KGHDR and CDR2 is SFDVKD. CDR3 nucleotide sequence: TGTGCCACCAGTGATTCGACAGGGTTGGATGGCATTCAGTACTTC. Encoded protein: CATSDSTGLDGIQYF.

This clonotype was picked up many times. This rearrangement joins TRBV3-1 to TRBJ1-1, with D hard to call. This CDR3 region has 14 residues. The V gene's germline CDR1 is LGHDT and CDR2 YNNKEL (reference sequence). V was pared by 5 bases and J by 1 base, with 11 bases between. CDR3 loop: CASSTSVGNTEAFF. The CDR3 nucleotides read TGTGCCAGCAGCACTTCCGTTGGGAACACTGAAGCTTTCTTT. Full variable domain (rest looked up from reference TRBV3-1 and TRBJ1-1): DTAVSQTPKYLVTQMGNDKSIKCEQNLGHDTMYWYKQDSKKFLKIMFSYNNKELIINETVPNRFSPKSPDKAHLNLHINSLELGDSAVYFCASSTSVGNTEAFFGQGTRLTVV.

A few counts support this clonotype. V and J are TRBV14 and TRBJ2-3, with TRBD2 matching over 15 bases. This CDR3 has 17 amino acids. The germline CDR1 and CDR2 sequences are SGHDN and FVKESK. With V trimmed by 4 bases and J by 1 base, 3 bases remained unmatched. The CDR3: CASSRTSGGAGTDTQYF. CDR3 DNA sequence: TGTGCCAGCAGCCGGACTAGCGGGGGGGCCGGCACAGATACGCAGTATTTT.

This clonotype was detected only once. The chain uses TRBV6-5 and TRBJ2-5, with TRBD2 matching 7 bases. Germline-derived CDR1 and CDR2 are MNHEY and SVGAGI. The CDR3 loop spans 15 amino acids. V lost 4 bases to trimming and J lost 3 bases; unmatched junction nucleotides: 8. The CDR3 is CASSWEGYGEETQYF. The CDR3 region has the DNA TGTGCCAGCAGTTGGGAGGGTTACGGAGAAGAGACCCAGTACTTC.

In DNA form, the CDR3 reads TGTGCCAGCCAAAACCTAGCGGGGGGCTCAGATACGCAGTATTTT. Translated, it gives CASQNLAGGSDTQYF. The chain links TRBV7-8 to TRBJ2-3; 11 positions agree with TRBD2. V lost 8 bases, J lost 4 bases, and 8 bases stayed unmatched. The V gene's germline CDR1 is SGHVS and CDR2 FQNEAQ. CDR3 length: 15 amino acids.

The CDR3 DNA follows: TGTGCCAGCAGGACTATAACTAACCCAGGGGGTGGGGGCTACAATGAGCAGTTCTTC. Amino acid sequence: CASRTITNPGGGGYNEQFF. The chain recombines TRBV12-3 or TRBV12-4 with TRBJ2-1; 7 nucleotides align to TRBD1. This CDR3 has 19 residues. V lost 6 bases, J lost 3 bases, and 20 bases stayed unmatched.

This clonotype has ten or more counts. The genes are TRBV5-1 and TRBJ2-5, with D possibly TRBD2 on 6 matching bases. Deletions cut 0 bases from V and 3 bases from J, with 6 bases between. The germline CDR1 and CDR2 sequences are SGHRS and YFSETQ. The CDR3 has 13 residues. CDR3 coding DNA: TGCGCCAGCAGCTTGGCTAGCGAAGAGACCCAGTACTTC. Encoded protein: CASSLASEETQYF.

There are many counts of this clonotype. Written as DNA, the CDR3 is TGCAGCGTTGAGGACCCGAGGCAGCAAGATACGCAGTATTTT. Amino acids: CSVEDPRQQDTQYF. The V and J genes are TRBV29-1 and TRBJ2-3; D not resolved. There are 14 residues in the CDR3. Looked up from germline, CDR1 is SQVTM and CDR2 is ANQGSEA. The germline V and J ends were trimmed by 3 bases and 5 bases, with 15 bases remaining between them.

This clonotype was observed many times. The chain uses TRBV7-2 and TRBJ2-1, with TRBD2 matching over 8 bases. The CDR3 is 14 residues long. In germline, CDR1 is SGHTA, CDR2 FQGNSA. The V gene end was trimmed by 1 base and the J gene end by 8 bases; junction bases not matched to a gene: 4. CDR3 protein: CASSLGGGWDEQFF. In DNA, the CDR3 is TGTGCCAGCAGCTTAGGCGGGGGGTGGGATGAGCAGTTCTTC.